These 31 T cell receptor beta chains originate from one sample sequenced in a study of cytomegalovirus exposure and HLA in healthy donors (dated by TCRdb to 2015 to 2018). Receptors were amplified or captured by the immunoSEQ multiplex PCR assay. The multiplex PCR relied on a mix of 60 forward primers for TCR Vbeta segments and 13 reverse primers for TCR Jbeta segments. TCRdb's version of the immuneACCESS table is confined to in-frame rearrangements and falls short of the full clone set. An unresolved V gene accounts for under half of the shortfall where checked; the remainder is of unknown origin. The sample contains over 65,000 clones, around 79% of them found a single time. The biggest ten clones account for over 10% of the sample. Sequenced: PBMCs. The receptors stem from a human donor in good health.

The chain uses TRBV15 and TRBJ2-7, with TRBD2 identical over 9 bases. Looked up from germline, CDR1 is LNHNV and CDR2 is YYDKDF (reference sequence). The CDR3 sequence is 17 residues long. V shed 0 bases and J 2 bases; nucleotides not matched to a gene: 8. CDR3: CATSRDRGAGGPYEQYF. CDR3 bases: TGTGCCACCAGCAGAGATAGAGGAGCGGGGGGACCCTACGAGCAGTACTTC.

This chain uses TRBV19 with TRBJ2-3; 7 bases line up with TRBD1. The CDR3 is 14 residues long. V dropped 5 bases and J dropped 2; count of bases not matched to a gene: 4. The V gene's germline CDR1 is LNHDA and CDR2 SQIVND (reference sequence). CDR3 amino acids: CASSPDRDTDTQYF. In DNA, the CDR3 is TGTGCCAGTAGTCCCGACAGGGACACAGATACGCAGTATTTT.

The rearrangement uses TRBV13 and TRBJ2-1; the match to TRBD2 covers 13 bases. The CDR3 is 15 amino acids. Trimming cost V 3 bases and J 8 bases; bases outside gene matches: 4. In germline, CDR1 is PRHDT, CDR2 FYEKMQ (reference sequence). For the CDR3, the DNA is TGTGCCAGCAGCTTTGGGACTAGCGGGGTTTATGAGCAGTTCTTC. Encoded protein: CASSFGTSGVYEQFF.

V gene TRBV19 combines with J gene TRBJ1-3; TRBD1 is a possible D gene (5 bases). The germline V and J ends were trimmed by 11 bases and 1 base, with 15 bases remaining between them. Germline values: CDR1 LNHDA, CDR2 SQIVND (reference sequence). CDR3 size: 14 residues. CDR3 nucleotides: TGTGCCTCAGCTGGCGGGGGTTCTGGAAACACCATATATTTT. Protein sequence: CASAGGGSGNTIYF.

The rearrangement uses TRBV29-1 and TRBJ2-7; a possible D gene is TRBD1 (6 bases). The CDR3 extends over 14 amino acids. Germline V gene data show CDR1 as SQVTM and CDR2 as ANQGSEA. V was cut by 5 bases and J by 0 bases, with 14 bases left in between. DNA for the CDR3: TGCAGCGTTCAGCCGGGACATCACTCCTACGAGCAGTACTTC. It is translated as CSVQPGHHSYEQYF.

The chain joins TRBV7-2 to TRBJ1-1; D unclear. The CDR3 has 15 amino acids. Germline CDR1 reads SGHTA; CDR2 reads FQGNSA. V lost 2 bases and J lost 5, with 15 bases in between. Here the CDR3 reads CASSLRWTGRTEAFF. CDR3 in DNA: TGTGCCAGCAGCTTAAGGTGGACGGGGAGGACTGAAGCTTTCTTT.

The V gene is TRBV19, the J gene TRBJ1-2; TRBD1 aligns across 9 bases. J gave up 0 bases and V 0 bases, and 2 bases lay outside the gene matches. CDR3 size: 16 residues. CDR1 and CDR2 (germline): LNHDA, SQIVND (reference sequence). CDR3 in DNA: TGTGCCAGTAGTATAGAGACAGGGGGTTCTAACTATGGCTACACCTTC. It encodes CASSIETGGSNYGYTF.

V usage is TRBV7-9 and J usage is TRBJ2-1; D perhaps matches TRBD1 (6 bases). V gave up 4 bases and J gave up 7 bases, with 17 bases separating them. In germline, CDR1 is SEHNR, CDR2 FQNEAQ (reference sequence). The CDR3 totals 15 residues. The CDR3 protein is CASSSTGQGRNEQFF. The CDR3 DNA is TGTGCCAGCAGCTCCACGGGGCAGGGGCGGAATGAGCAGTTCTTC.

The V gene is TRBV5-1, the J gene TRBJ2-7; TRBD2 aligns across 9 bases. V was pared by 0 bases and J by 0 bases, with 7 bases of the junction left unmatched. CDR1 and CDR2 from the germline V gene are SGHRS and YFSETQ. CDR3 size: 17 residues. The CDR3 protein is CASSLVSGGPSSYEQYF. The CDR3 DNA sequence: TGCGCCAGCAGCTTGGTTAGCGGGGGCCCTAGCTCCTACGAGCAGTACTTC.

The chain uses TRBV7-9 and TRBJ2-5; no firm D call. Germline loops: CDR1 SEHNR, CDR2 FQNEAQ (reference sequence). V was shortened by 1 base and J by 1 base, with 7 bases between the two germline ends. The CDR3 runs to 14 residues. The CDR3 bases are TGTGCCAGCAGCTTAGACAATACCCAAGAGACCCAGTACTTC. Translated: CASSLDNTQETQYF.

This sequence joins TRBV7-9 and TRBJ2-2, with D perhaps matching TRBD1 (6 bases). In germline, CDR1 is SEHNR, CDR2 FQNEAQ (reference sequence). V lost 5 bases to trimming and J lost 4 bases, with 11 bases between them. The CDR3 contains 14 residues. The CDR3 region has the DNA TGTGCCAGCAGCCCAGGACAGAGCACCGGGGAGCTGTTTTTT. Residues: CASSPGQSTGELFF.

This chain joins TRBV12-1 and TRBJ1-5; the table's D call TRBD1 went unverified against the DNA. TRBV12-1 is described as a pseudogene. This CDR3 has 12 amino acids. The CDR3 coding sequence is TGTGCCACCGGACAGGGTAGTCAGCCCCAGCATTTT. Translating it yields CATGQGSQPQHF.

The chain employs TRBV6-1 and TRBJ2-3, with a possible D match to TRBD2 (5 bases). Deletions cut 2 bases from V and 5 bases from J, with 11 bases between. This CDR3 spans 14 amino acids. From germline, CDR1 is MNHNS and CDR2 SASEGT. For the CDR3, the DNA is TGTGCCAGCAGTGAACGGTTCGCGGGAGATACGCAGTATTTT. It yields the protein CASSERFAGDTQYF.

CDR3 DNA sequence: TGCAGCGTATCTCAGGGCCCCACCTATGGCTACACCTTC. Amino acids: CSVSQGPTYGYTF. The chain is built from TRBV29-1 and TRBJ1-2; tentatively, D is TRBD1 (5 bases). The V and J ends lost 6 bases and 4 bases respectively, with 15 bases between them. The CDR3 length is 13 residues. Per germline, CDR1 SQVTM and CDR2 ANQGSEA.

The DNA for the CDR3 is TGTGCCAGCAGCTTAGAAGGGTGGAGGGCAGCCCAAGAGACCCAGTACTTC. Translating it yields CASSLEGWRAAQETQYF. The V gene is TRBV7-9, the J gene TRBJ2-5, with D tentatively TRBD2 (6 bases). V gave up 1 base and J gave up 1 base, with 16 bases separating them. Germline CDR1 reads SEHNR; CDR2 reads FQNEAQ (reference sequence). The CDR3 runs 17 residues. The whole variable domain, filled in from reference TRBV7-9 and TRBJ2-5, reads DTGVSQNPRHKITKRGQNVTFRCDPISEHNRLYWYRQTLGQGPEFLTYFQNEAQLEKSRLLSDRFSAERPKGSFSTLEIQRTEQGDSAMYLCASSLEGWRAAQETQYFGPGTRLLVL.

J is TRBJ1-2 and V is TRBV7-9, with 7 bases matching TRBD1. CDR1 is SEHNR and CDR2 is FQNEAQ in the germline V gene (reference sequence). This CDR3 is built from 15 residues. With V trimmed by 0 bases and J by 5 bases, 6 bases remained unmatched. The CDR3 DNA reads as TGTGCCAGCAGCTTAGCCCGGGACAGTAATTATGGCTACACCTTC. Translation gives CASSLARDSNYGYTF.

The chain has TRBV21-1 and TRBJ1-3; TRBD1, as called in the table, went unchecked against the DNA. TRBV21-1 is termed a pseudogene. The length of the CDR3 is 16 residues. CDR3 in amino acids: CASSKACTGRGNTIYF. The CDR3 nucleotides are TGTGCCAGCAGCAAAGCATGTACAGGACGAGGAAACACCATATATTTT.

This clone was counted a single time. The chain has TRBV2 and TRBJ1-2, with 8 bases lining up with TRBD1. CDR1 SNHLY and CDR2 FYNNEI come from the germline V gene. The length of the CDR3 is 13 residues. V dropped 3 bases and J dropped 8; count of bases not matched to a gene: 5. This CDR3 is CASSDRGRGGYTF. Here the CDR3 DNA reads TGTGCCAGCAGTGACAGGGGGCGAGGGGGCTACACCTTC.

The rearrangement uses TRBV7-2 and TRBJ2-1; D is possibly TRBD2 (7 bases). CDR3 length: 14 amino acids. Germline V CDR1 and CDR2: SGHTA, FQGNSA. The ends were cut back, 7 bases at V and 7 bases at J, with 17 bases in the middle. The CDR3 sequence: CASTRGARGNEQFF. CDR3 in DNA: TGTGCCAGCACCCGGGGGGCGAGGGGTAATGAGCAGTTCTTC.

CDR3 region: CASSQDGTDFQETQYF. DNA of the CDR3: TGCGCCAGCAGCCAAGATGGGACAGACTTCCAAGAGACCCAGTACTTC. This chain links TRBV4-3 with TRBJ2-5; 7 bases agree with TRBD1. V dropped 0 bases and J dropped 1; count of bases not matched to a gene: 5. Germline CDR1 is LGHNA and CDR2 is YSLEER. This CDR3 spans 16 amino acids.

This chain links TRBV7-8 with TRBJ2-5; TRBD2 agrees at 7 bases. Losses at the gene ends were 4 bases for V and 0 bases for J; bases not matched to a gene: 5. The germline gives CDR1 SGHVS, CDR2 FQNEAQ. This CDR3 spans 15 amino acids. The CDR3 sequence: CASSYRAGDQETQYF. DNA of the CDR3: TGTGCCAGCAGCTATAGGGCGGGGGACCAAGAGACCCAGTACTTC.

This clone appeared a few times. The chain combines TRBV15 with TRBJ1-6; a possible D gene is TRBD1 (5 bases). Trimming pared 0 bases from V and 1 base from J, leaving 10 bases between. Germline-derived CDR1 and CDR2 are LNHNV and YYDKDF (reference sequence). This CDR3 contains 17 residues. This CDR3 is CATSREQGGSYNSPLHF. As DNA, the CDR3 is TGTGCCACCAGCAGAGAGCAGGGTGGGTCCTATAATTCACCCCTCCACTTT. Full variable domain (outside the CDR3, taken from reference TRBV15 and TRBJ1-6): DAMVIQNPRYQVTQFGKPVTLSCSQTLNHNVMYWYQQKSSQAPKLLFHYYDKDFNNEADTPDNFQSRRPNTSFCFLDIRSPGLGDTAMYLCATSREQGGSYNSPLHFGNGTRLTVT.

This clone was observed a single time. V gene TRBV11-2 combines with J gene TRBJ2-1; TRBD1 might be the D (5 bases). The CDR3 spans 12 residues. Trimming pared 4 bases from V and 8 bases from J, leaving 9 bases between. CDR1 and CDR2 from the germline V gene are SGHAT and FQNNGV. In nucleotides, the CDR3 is TGTGCCAGCAGCTCCCAGGGATATGAGCAGTTCTTC. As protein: CASSSQGYEQFF.

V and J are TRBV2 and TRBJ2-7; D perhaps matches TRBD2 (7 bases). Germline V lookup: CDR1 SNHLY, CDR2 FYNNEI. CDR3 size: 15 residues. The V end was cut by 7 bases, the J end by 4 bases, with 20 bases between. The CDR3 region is CASTASPGGPYEQYF. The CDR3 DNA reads TGTGCCAGCACCGCCTCCCCCGGGGGGCCGTACGAGCAGTACTTC.

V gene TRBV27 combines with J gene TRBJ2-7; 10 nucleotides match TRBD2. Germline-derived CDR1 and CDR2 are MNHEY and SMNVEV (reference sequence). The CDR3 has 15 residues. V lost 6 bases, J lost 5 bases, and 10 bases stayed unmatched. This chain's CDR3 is CASREISGGRNEQYF. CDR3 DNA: TGTGCCAGCAGGGAGATTAGCGGGGGGAGGAACGAGCAGTACTTC.

CDR3 sequence (DNA): TGCGCCAGCAGTGGGATGGCAGGGGGCGTTGGGGGCAATTCACCCCTCCACTTT. It codes for CASSGMAGGVGGNSPLHF. The rearrangement uses TRBV10-2 and TRBJ1-6; 8 positions agree with TRBD1. CDR3 length equals 18 residues. Looked up from germline, CDR1 is WSHSY and CDR2 is SAAADI. J gave up 7 bases and V 4 bases, and 15 bases lay outside the gene matches.

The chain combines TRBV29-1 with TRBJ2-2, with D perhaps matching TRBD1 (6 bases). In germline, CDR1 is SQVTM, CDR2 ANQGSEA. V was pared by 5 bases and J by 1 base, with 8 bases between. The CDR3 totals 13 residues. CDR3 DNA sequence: TGCAGCGTTCGAGGGGGGAACACCGGGGAGCTGTTTTTT. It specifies CSVRGGNTGELFF.

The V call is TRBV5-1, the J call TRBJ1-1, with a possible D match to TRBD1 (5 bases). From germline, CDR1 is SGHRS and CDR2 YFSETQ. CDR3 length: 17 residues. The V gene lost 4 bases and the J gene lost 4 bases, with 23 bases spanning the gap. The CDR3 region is CASSTRTGQGRSTEAFF. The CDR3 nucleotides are TGCGCCAGCAGCACAAGAACTGGGCAGGGCAGGAGCACTGAAGCTTTCTTT.

As DNA, the CDR3 is TGTGCCAGCAGTGAATCAGGGGTCCGCGAAAACATTCAGTACTTC. This encodes CASSESGVRENIQYF. The genes are TRBV25-1 and TRBJ2-4; D is possibly TRBD1 (6 bases). CDR3 length: 15 amino acids. V shed 1 base and J shed 5 bases, with 12 bases lying between them. CDR1 and CDR2 (germline): MGHDK, SYGVNS.

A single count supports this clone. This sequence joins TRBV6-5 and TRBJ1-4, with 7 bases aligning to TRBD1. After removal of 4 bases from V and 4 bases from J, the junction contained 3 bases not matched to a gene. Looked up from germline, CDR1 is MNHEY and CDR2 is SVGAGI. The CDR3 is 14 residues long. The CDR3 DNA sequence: TGTGCCAGCAGTTCGACAGGGAATAATGAAAAACTGTTTTTT. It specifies CASSSTGNNEKLFF.

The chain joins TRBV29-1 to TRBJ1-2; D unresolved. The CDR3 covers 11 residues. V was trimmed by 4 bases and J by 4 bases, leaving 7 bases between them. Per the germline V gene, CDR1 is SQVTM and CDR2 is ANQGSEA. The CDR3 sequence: CSVALVYGYTF. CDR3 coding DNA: TGCAGCGTTGCCCTAGTCTATGGCTACACCTTC.